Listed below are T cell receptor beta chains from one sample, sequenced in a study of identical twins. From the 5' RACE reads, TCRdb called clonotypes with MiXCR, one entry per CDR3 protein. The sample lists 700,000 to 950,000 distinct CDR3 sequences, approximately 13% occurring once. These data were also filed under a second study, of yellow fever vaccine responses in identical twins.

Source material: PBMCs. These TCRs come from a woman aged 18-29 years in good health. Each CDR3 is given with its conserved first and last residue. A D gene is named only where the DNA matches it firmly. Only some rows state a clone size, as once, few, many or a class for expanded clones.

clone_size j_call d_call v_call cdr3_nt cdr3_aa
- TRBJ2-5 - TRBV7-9 TGTGCCAGCACCCGCCTGGGTGGGCCCCAAGAGACCCAGTACTTC CASTRLGGPQETQYF
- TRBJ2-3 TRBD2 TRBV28 TGTGCCAGCAGCAAACTGGCTAGCGGGGTGCTCACTAGCACAGATACGCAGTATTTT CASSKLASGVLTSTDTQYF
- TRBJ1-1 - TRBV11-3 TGTGCCAGCAGCATGGAGGAGGCCACTGAAGCTTTCTTT CASSMEEATEAFF
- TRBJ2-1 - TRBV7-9 TGTGCCAGCAGCTCAAGGGGGGATGAGCAGTTCTTC CASSSRGDEQFF
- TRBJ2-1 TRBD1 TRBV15 TGTGCCACCAGCCTCCTCGGGACAGGGGGCAGGGATGAGCAGTTCTTC CATSLLGTGGRDEQFF
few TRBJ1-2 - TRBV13 TGTGCCAGCAGCTTAGGGCAGAGTGGCTACACCTTC CASSLGQSGYTF
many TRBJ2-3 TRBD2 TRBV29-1 TGCAGCCATCTTAGACTAGCGGAGACAGATACGCAGTATTTT CSHLRLAETDTQYF
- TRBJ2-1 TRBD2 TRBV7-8 TGTGCCAGCAGCTTAGGGATCCTAGCGGAGGTCTCCTACAATGAGCAGTTCTTC CASSLGILAEVSYNEQFF
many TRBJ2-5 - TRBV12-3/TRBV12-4 TGTGCCAGCACCCAAACCCTCGACAGAAACCAAGAGACCCAGTACTTC CASTQTLDRNQETQYF
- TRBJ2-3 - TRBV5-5 TGTGCCAGCAGCGAGGTGAGGGTAGATACGCAGTATTTT CASSEVRVDTQYF
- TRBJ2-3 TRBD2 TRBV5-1 TGCGCCAGCAGCACGGGGACTAGCAGCACAGATACGCAGTATTTT CASSTGTSSTDTQYF
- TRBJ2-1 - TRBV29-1 TGCAGCGTTCCCCCTGGCAGAAAGGACAATGAGCAGTTCTTC CSVPPGRKDNEQFF
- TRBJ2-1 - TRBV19 TGTGCCAGTAGTATCTCTTCTAGAATTTACTCCTACAATGAGCAGTTCTTC CASSISSRIYSYNEQFF
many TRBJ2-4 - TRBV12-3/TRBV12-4 TGTGCCAGCAGTTTCTCGGAGAGGAAAAACATTCAGTACTTC CASSFSERKNIQYF
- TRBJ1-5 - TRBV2 TGTGCCAGCAGGGGACGATGGCGCAATCAGCCCCAGCATTTT CASRGRWRNQPQHF
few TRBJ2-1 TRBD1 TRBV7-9 TGTGCCAGCAGCCCCCAGGGGGCAAAAGCGTTAAATGAGCAGTTCTTC CASSPQGAKALNEQFF
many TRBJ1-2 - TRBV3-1 TGTGCCAGCAGCCAGAACAGAAACTATGGCTACACCTTC CASSQNRNYGYTF
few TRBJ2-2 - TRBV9 TGTGCCAGCAGCGTAGCGAAGGGGCAGATTAGCACCGGGGAGCTGTTTTTT CASSVAKGQISTGELFF
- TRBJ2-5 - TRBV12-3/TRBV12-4 TGTGCCAGCAGTTTAAGGACCTCGGGACGAGAGACCCAGTACTTC CASSLRTSGRETQYF
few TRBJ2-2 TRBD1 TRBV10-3 TGTGCCATCACCGTGGACAGGGTAACCGGGGAGCTGTTTTTT CAITVDRVTGELFF
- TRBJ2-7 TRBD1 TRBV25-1 TGTGCCAGCAGTGAACCGGGACAGACCTACGAGCAGTACTTC CASSEPGQTYEQYF
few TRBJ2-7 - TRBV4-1 TGCGCCAGCAGCCAAGATAGGAGGGCCCAGGGCGAGCAGTACTTC CASSQDRRAQGEQYF
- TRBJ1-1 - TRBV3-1 TGTGCCAGCAGCCAGGCGGACAGATTAACCCGGAACACTGAAGCTTTCTTT CASSQADRLTRNTEAFF
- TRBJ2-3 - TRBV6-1 TGTGCCAGCGCCTACGGGGCGATCCGCACAGATACGCAGTATTTT CASAYGAIRTDTQYF
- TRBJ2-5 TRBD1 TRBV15 TGTGCCACCAGCAGAGTAGGAGACAGGGGGCTTGAGACCCAGTACTTC CATSRVGDRGLETQYF
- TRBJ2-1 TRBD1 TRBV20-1 TGCAGTGCTTCTGACAGGGTGGATGAGCAGTTCTTC CSASDRVDEQFF
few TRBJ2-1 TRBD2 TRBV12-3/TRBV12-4 TGTGCCAGCAGTGGGACTAGCGGGCATTACAATGAGCAGTTCTTC CASSGTSGHYNEQFF
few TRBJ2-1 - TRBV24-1 TGTGCCACCAGTGATACTTCGCAGAATGAGCAGTTCTTC CATSDTSQNEQFF
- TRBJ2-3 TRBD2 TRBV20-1 TGCAGTGCTAGAGATCTGGCGGGAGGGCCTGCAGATACGCAGTATTTT CSARDLAGGPADTQYF
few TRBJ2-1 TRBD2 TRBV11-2 TGTGCCAGCAGCTTAGATGGGACTAGCGTCAATGAGCAGTTCTTC CASSLDGTSVNEQFF
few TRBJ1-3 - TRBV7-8 TGTGCCACCACCCTGCGAAACACCATATATTTT CATTLRNTIYF
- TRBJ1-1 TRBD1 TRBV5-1 TGCGCCAGCAGCCCACAGGACAGGCTAAACACTGAAGCTTTCTTT CASSPQDRLNTEAFF
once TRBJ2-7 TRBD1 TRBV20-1 TGCAGTGATAGAGCCGAACACCGGGACAGGGCCACCTACGAGCAGTACTTC CSDRAEHRDRATYEQYF
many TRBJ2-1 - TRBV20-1 TGCAGTGCTAAGGGTTTCTACAATGAGCAGTTCTTC CSAKGFYNEQFF
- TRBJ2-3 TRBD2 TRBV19 TGTGCCTCACCCCCCTTAGCGGGAGCGTTAATAGATACGCAGTATTTT CASPPLAGALIDTQYF
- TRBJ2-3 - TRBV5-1 TGCGCCAGCAGACAATCGGCTGATACGCAGTATTTT CASRQSADTQYF
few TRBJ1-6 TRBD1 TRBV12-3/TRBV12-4 TGTGCCGCCGGGACAGGGCCCTCACCCCTCCACTTT CAAGTGPSPLHF
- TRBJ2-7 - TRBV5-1 TGCGCCAGCAGGCCTCGGGGAATGGGCGAGCAGTACTTC CASRPRGMGEQYF
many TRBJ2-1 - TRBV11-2 TGTGCCAGCAGCTTAGGTGCGAGCTCCTACAATGAGCAGTTCTTC CASSLGASSYNEQFF
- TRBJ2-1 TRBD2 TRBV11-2 TGTGCCAGCAGTAGAGGGGACTACTACAATGAGCAGTTCTTC CASSRGDYYNEQFF
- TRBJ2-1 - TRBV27 TGTGCCACGGGGTACTTCCCTTACAATGAGCAGTTCTTC CATGYFPYNEQFF
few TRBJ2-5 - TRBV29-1 TGCAGCGTCCCACAGGTACAAGAGACCCAGTACTTC CSVPQVQETQYF
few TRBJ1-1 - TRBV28 TGTGCCAGCAGCCAGAACTTGAACACTGAAGCTTTCTTT CASSQNLNTEAFF
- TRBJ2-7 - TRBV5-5 TGTGCCAGCAGCTACGGGGTAACGGGAATCTACGAGCAGTACTTC CASSYGVTGIYEQYF
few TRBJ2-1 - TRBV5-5 TGTGCCAGCAGCCTGGGACGGATTCCTAGGGGTGAGCAGTTCTTC CASSLGRIPRGEQFF
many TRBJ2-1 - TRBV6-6 TGTGCCAGCAGTAAAAACAATGAGCAGTTCTTC CASSKNNEQFF
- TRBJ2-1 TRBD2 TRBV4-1 TGCGCCAGCAGCCAAGCGGCCTCCGGGACTAGTTACAATGAGCAGTTCTTC CASSQAASGTSYNEQFF
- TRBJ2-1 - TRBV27 TGTGCCAGCAGTATCCATCAGGGGGGTTACAATGAGCAGTTCTTC CASSIHQGGYNEQFF
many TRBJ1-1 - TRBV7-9 TGTGCCAGCAGCCCTGGGGGACCCACTGAAGCTTTCTTT CASSPGGPTEAFF
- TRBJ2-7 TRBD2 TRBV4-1 TGCGCCAGCAGCCAGGGACTAGCGGGAGGGTCCTACGAGCAGTACTTC CASSQGLAGGSYEQYF
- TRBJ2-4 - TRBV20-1 TGCAGTGCTAGAGATCGGGGCAGTGACATTCAGTACTTC CSARDRGSDIQYF
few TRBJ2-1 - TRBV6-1 TGTGCCAGCAGGGAGGAGGGGAGCTCCTACAATGAGCAGTTCTTC CASREEGSSYNEQFF
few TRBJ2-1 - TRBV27 TGTGCCAGCAGCTCGGACACCCACTCCTACAATGAGCAGTTCTTC CASSSDTHSYNEQFF
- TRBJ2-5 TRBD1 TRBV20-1 TGCAGTGCCGGGGACAGGGGGCAAGAGACCCAGTACTTC CSAGDRGQETQYF
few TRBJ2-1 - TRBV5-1 TGCGCCAGCAGCTTTACCAGTCTTGAGGAGCAGTTCTTC CASSFTSLEEQFF
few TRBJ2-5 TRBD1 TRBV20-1 TGCAGTGCATCCTGGACAGGGATCCAAGAGACCCAGTACTTC CSASWTGIQETQYF
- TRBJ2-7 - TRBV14 TGTGCCAGCAGCCAGCACCTTCGGGCCTACGAGCAGTACTTC CASSQHLRAYEQYF
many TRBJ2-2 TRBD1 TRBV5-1 TGCGCCAGCAGCTTGGGATGGACAGGGACGAACACCGGGGAGCTGTTTTTT CASSLGWTGTNTGELFF
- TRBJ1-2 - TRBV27 TGTGCCAGCAGTTTCCGTGGGGCCTCCAACTATGGCTACACCTTC CASSFRGASNYGYTF
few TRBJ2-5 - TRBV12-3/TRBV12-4 TGTGCCAGCAGTTTATCCCAGGGGGGAGAGACCCAGTACTTC CASSLSQGGETQYF